A selection of T cell receptor beta chains follows, all from one sample in a study of identical twins. MiXCR, run by TCRdb on the 5' RACE reads, gives a single entry per CDR3 protein. The table has roughly 190,000 distinct CDR3 sequences, roughly 15% seen once. The sample was also reused in another study, on T cells expressing NK-cell markers.

The specimen sequenced was CD8+ T cells sorted from blood. The origin of the receptors is a woman aged 18-35 years in good health. Both conserved end residues are part of each CDR3. Fields, in order: V gene, CDR3 protein.

v_call: TRBV5-6; cdr3_aa: CASSDESTDTQYF
v_call: TRBV29-1; cdr3_aa: CSVGVGGEQFF
v_call: TRBV12-3/TRBV12-4; cdr3_aa: CASSFLNSPGPLNTEAFF
v_call: TRBV25-1; cdr3_aa: CASRGPGLAGEEQYF
v_call: TRBV14; cdr3_aa: CASSPWGKNEQFF
v_call: TRBV3-1; cdr3_aa: CASSQGVSGANVLTF
v_call: TRBV4-1; cdr3_aa: CASSQALLLGDTQYF
v_call: TRBV3-1; cdr3_aa: CASQGTGGANVLTF
v_call: TRBV12-3/TRBV12-4; cdr3_aa: CASRPGTGYADTQYF
v_call: TRBV4-3; cdr3_aa: CASSQDQFDRVNEQFF
v_call: TRBV12-3/TRBV12-4; cdr3_aa: CASSLTGSSYEQYF
v_call: TRBV12-3/TRBV12-4; cdr3_aa: CASSSITADGYTF
v_call: TRBV6-5; cdr3_aa: CASSYSGDISTGELFF
v_call: TRBV6-2/TRBV6-3; cdr3_aa: CASSYSIPGELFF
v_call: TRBV13; cdr3_aa: CASSLASGSPHEQFF
v_call: TRBV4-3; cdr3_aa: CASSQEQAGSYNEQFF
v_call: TRBV4-3; cdr3_aa: CASSQEDVGSTYEQYF
v_call: TRBV2; cdr3_aa: CASSEGLAGWDEQFF
v_call: TRBV12-3/TRBV12-4; cdr3_aa: CASSSGQGWSDTQYF
v_call: TRBV6-5; cdr3_aa: CASRLSYEQYF
v_call: TRBV20-1; cdr3_aa: CSARDIGGGTEAFF
v_call: TRBV27; cdr3_aa: CASNRGADTQYF
v_call: TRBV6-5; cdr3_aa: CASSYSRDHEQFF
v_call: TRBV11-2; cdr3_aa: CASSRGSGYTF
v_call: TRBV12-3/TRBV12-4; cdr3_aa: CASSFGGSQFF
v_call: TRBV11-2; cdr3_aa: CASSSALDTQYF
v_call: TRBV27; cdr3_aa: CASSSSPLEQYF
v_call: TRBV29-1; cdr3_aa: CSVRGLAGSNEQFF
v_call: TRBV29-1; cdr3_aa: CSAASGGASEQFF
v_call: TRBV9; cdr3_aa: CASSSRVAGADTQYF
v_call: TRBV29-1; cdr3_aa: CSVEDLSGRPGVWQETQYF
v_call: TRBV19; cdr3_aa: CATRTGLDIQYF
v_call: TRBV27; cdr3_aa: CASSFRTEFFYEQYF
v_call: TRBV29-1; cdr3_aa: CSVVVSGTEQYF
v_call: TRBV6-1; cdr3_aa: CASRIVDYEQYF
v_call: TRBV20-1; cdr3_aa: CSARGTSGWPDEQYF
v_call: TRBV6-6; cdr3_aa: CASRHSPAFKQFF
v_call: TRBV7-8; cdr3_aa: CASSLGTGSGANVLTF
v_call: TRBV28; cdr3_aa: CASKSNSQWQFF
v_call: TRBV27; cdr3_aa: CASSFQQASTDTQYF
v_call: TRBV20-1; cdr3_aa: CSAPGLAGAVEQYF
v_call: TRBV29-1; cdr3_aa: CSARTGVGGYTF
v_call: TRBV7-3; cdr3_aa: CASSPNFGTSYNEQFF
v_call: TRBV6-6; cdr3_aa: CASSLDRSEKLFF
v_call: TRBV10-3; cdr3_aa: CAISLAGGTYNEQFF
v_call: TRBV29-1; cdr3_aa: CSVDAYLAGGTDTQYF
v_call: TRBV12-3/TRBV12-4; cdr3_aa: CASSPSGGTQFF